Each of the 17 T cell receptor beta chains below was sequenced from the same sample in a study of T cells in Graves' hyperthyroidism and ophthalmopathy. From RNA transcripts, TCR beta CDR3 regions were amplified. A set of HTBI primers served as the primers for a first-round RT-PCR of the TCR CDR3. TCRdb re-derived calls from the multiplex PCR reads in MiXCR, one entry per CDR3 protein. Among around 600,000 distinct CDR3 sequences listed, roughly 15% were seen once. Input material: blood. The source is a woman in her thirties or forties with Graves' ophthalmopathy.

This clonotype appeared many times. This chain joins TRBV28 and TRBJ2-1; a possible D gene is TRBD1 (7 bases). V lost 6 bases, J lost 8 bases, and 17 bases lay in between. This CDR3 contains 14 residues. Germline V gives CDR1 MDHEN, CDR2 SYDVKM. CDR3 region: CASSPNIRGDEQFF. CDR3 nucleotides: TGTGCCAGCAGCCCTAACATCAGGGGGGATGAGCAGTTCTTC. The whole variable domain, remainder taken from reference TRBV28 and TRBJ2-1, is DVKVTQSSRYLVKRTGEKVFLECVQDMDHENMFWYRQDPGLGLRLIYFSYDVKMKEKGDIPEGYSVSREKKERFSLILESASTNQTSMYLCASSPNIRGDEQFFGPGTRLTVL.

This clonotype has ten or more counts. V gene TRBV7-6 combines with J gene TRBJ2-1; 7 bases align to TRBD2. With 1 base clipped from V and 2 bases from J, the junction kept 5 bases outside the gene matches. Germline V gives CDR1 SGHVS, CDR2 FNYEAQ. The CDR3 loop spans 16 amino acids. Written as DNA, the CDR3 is TGTGCCAGCAGCTTAGTGAGCGGGGCCGCCTACAATGAGCAGTTCTTC. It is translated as CASSLVSGAAYNEQFF.

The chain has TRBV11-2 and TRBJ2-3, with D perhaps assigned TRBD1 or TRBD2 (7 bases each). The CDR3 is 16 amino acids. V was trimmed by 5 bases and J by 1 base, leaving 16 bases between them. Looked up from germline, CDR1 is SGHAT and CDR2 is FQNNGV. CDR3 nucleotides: TGTGCCAGCAGCCCACAGACAGGGAGGGGCACAGATACGCAGTATTTT. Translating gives CASSPQTGRGTDTQYF.

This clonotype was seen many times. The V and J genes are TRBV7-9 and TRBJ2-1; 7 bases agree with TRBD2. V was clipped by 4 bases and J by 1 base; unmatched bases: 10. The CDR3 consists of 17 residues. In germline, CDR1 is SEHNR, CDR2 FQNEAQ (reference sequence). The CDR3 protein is CASSSAREGRSYNEQFF. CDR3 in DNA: TGTGCCAGCAGCTCAGCTAGGGAGGGTCGGTCCTACAATGAGCAGTTCTTC.

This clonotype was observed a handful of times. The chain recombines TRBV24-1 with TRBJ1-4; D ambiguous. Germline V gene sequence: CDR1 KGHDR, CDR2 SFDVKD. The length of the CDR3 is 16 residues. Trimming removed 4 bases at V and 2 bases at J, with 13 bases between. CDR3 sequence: CATSDGRISTNEKLFF. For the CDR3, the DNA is TGTGCCACCAGTGACGGACGGATATCGACTAATGAAAAACTGTTTTTT.

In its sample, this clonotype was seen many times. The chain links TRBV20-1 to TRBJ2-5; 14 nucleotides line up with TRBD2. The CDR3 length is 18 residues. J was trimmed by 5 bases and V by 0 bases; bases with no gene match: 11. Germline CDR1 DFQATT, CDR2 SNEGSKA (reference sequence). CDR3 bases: TGCAGTGCTAGAGATCTTAGGACTAGCGGGGGGTCGATTGAGACCCAGTACTTC. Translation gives CSARDLRTSGGSIETQYF.

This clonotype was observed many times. CDR3 in DNA: TGTGCCAGCAGTGAAACTCGAAACCCCAACACTGAAGCTTTCTTT. Translation gives CASSETRNPNTEAFF. The chain joins TRBV2 to TRBJ1-1, with D uncertain. This CDR3 contains 15 residues. Trimming took 2 bases from V and 2 from J, leaving 12 bases between them. The germline V gene has CDR1 SNHLY and CDR2 FYNNEI.

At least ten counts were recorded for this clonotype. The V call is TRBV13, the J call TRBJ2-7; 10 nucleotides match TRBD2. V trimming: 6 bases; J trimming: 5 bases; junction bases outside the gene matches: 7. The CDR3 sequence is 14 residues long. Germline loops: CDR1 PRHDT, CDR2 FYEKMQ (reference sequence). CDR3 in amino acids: CASRVAGGSHEQYF. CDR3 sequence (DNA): TGTGCCAGCAGGGTAGCGGGAGGTTCCCACGAGCAGTACTTC.

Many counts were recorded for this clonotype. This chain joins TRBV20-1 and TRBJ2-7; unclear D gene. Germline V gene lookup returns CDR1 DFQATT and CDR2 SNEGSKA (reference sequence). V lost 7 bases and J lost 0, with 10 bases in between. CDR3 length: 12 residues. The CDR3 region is CSGRRSSYEQYF. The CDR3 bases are TGCAGTGGCCGAAGGAGCTCCTACGAGCAGTACTTC.

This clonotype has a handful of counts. The CDR3 nucleotides read TGTGCCAGCAGTGGAGGGGTTGGTGATACGCAGTATTTT. This codes for CASSGGVGDTQYF. The gene calls are TRBV2 and TRBJ2-3; D may match TRBD1 or TRBD2 (5 bases each). Trimming stripped 4 bases from V and 6 bases from J, with 11 bases between. Per germline, CDR1 SNHLY and CDR2 FYNNEI. The CDR3 consists of 13 residues.

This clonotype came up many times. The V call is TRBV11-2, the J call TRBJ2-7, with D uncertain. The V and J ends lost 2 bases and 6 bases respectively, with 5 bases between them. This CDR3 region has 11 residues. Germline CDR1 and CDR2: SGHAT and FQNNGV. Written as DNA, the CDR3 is TGTGCCAGCAGCTTATGGGCCGAGCAGTACTTC. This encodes CASSLWAEQYF.

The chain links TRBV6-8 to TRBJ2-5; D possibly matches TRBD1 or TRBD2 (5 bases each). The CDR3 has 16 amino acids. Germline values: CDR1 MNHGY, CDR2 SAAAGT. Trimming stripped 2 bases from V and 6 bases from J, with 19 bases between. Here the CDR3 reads CASSYQVSEGQKTQYF. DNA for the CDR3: TGTGCCAGCAGTTACCAAGTCTCAGAGGGGCAGAAGACCCAGTACTTC.

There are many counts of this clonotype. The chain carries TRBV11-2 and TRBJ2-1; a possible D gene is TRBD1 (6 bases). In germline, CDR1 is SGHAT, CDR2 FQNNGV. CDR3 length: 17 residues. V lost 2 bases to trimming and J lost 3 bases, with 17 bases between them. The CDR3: CASSLWGRSAFYNEQFF. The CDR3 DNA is TGTGCCAGCAGCTTATGGGGGCGGAGTGCGTTCTACAATGAGCAGTTCTTC.

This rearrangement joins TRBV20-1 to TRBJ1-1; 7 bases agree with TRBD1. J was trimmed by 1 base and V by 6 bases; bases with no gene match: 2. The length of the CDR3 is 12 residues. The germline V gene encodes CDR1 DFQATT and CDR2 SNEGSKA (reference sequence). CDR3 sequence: CSADRENTEAFF. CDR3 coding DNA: TGCAGTGCCGACAGGGAGAACACTGAAGCTTTCTTT.

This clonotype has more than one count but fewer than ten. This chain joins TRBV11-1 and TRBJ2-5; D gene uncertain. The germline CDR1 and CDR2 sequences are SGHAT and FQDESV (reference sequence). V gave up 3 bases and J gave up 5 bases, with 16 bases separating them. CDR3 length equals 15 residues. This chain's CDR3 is CASSFAPRSWETQYF. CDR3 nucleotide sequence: TGTGCCAGCAGCTTCGCCCCGCGGAGCTGGGAGACCCAGTACTTC.

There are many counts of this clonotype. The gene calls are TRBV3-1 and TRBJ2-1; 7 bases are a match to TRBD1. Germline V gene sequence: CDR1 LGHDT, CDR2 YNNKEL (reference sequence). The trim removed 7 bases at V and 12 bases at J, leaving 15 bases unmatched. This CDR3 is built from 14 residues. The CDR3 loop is CASNPNRGPQGQFF. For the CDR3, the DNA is TGTGCCAGCAACCCTAACAGGGGCCCCCAAGGGCAGTTCTTC.

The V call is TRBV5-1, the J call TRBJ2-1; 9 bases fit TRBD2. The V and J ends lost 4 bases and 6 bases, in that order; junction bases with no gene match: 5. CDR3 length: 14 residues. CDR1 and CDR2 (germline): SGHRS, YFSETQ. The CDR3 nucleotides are TGCGCCAGCAGCACGCGGGGGGGCCGCAATGAGCAGTTCTTC. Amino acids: CASSTRGGRNEQFF.